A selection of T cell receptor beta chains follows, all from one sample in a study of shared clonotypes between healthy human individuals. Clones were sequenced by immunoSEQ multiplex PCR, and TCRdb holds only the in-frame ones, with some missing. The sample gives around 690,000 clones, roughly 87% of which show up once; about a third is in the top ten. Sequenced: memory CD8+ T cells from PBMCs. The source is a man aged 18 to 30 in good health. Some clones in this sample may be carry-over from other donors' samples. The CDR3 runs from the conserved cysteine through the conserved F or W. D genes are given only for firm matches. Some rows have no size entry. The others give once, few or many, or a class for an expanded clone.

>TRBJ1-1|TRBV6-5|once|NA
CASSYSTGYAEAFF
TGTGCCAGCAGTTACTCGACAGGTTACGCTGAAGCTTTCTTT
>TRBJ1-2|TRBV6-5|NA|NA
CASSYSFGSDGYTF
TGTGCCAGCAGTTACAGCTTTGGTTCGGATGGCTACACCTTC
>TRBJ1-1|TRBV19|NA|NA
CASSDRGNTEAFF
TGTGCCAGTAGTGACCGGGGGAACACTGAAGCTTTCTTT
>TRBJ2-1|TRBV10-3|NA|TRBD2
CAIFSGSSYNEQFF
TGTGCCATCTTTAGCGGGAGCTCCTACAATGAGCAGTTCTTC
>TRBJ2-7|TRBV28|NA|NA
CASSYTPGRTYYEQYF
TGTGCCAGCAGTTACACACCGGGACGGACTTACTACGAGCAGTACTTC
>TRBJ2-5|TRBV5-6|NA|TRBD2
CASSLGRRGETQYF
TGTGCCAGCAGTCTCGGGAGGCGGGGAGAGACCCAGTACTTC
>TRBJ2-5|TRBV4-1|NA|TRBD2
CASSQGSGVLAGLQETQYF
TGCGCCAGCAGCCAAGGAAGTGGGGTACTAGCGGGCCTCCAAGAGACCCAGTACTTC
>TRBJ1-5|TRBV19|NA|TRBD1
CASADRDNQPQHF
TGTGCCAGTGCAGACAGGGACAATCAGCCCCAGCATTTT
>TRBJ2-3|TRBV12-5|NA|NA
CASGFGGLTDTQYF
TGTGCTAGTGGTTTCGGAGGGCTCACAGATACGCAGTATTTT
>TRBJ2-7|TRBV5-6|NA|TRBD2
CASSLWSGSGYEQYF
TGTGCCAGCAGCTTGTGGAGCGGGAGTGGATACGAGCAGTACTTC
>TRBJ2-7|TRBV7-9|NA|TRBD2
CASSSGGGTSGSLGEQYF
TGTGCCAGCAGCTCGGGGGGAGGGACTAGCGGGAGCTTAGGCGAGCAGTACTTC
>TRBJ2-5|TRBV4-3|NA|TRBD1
CASSQGTGPRETQYF
TGCGCCAGCAGCCAAGGGACAGGGCCCCGGGAGACCCAGTACTTC
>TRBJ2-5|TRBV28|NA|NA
CASMGLEAQYF
TGTGCCAGCATGGGGCTGGAGGCCCAGTACTTC
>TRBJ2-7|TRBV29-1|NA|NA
CSVEEKGPSYEQYF
TGCAGCGTTGAAGAAAAGGGGCCCTCCTACGAGCAGTACTTC
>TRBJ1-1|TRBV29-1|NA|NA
CSVEGFRAFF
TGCAGCGTTGAGGGGTTCAGAGCTTTCTTT
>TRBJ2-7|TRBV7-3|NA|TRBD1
CASSPRTGHEQYF
TGTGCCAGCAGCCCCAGGACAGGGCACGAGCAGTACTTC
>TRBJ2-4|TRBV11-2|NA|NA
CASSTRGSKNIQYF
TGTGCCAGCAGCACCAGGGGTTCCAAAAACATTCAGTACTTC
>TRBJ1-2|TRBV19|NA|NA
CASTHSVTYGYTF
TGTGCCAGTACCCACTCAGTTACCTATGGCTACACCTTC
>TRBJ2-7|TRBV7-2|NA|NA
CASSLVNYPLGEQYF
TGTGCCAGCAGCTTAGTCAACTACCCACTCGGAGAGCAGTACTTC
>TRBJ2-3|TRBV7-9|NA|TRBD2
CASSPWTSGDRDTQYF
TGTGCCAGCAGCCCATGGACTAGCGGCGATAGAGATACGCAGTATTTT
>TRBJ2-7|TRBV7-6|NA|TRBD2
CASSLDFLAGGEQYF
TGTGCCAGCAGCTTAGATTTCCTAGCGGGAGGTGAGCAGTACTTC
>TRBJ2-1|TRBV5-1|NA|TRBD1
CASSLRQGLHNEQFF
TGCGCCAGCAGCTTACGACAGGGGCTTCACAATGAGCAGTTCTTC
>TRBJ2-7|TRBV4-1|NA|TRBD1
CASSQVVRDRSSYEQYF
TGCGCCAGCAGCCAAGTCGTAAGGGACAGGAGCTCCTACGAGCAGTACTTC
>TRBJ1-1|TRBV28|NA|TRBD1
CASSFMASGGLNTEAFF
TGTGCCAGCAGTTTTATGGCGTCAGGGGGCTTGAACACTGAAGCTTTCTTT
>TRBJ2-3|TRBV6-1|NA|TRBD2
CASSEALAGFTDTQYF
TGTGCCAGCAGTGAGGCGTTAGCGGGATTCACAGATACGCAGTATTTT
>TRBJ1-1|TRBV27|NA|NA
CASSRGQNTEAFF
TGTGCCAGCAGCCGGGGACAGAACACTGAAGCTTTCTTT
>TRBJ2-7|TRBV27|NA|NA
CASGRAELLEQYF
TGTGCCAGCGGACGGGCAGAGCTCCTTGAGCAGTACTTC
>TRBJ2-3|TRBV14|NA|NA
CACKTRGTDTQYF
TGTGCCTGCAAGACTAGGGGCACAGATACGCAGTATTTT
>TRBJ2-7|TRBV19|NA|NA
CASKEDSSYEQYF
TGTGCCAGTAAAGAGGACAGTTCCTACGAGCAGTACTTC
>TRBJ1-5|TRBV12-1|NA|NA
CASSWTGTDSNQPQHF
TGTGCCAGCAGCTGGACCGGGACAGATAGCAATCAGCCCCAGCATTTT
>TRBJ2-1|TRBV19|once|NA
CASTEYNEQFF
TGTGCCAGTACAGAGTACAATGAGCAGTTCTTC
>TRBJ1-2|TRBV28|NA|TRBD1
CASSWTGDDGYTF
TGTGCCAGCAGTTGGACAGGGGACGATGGCTACACCTTC